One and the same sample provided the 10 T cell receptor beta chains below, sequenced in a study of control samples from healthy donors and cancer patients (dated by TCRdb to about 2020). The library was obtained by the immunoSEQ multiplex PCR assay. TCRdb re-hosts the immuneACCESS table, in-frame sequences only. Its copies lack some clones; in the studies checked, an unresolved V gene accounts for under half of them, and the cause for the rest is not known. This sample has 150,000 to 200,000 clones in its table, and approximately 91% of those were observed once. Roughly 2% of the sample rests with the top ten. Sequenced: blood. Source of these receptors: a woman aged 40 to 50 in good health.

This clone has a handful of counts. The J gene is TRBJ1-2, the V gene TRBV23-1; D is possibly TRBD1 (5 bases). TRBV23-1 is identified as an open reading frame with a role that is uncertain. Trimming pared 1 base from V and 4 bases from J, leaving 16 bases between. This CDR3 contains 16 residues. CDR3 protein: CASSQWGSQQLYGYTF. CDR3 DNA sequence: TGCGCCAGCAGTCAATGGGGCAGCCAACAACTCTATGGCTACACCTTC.

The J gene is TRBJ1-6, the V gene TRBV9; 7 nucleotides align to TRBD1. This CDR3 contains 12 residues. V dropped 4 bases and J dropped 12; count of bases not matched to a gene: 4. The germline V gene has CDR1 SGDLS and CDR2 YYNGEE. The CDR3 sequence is CASSSQGEPLHF. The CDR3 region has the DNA TGTGCCAGCAGCTCCCAGGGGGAACCCCTCCACTTT.

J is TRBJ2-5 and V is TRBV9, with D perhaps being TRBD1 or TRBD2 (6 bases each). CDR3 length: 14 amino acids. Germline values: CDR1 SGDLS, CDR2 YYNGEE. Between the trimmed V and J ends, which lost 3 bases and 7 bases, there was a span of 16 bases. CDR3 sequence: CASSGGGTPWTQYF. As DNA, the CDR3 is TGTGCCAGCAGCGGAGGGGGGACCCCCTGGACCCAGTACTTC.

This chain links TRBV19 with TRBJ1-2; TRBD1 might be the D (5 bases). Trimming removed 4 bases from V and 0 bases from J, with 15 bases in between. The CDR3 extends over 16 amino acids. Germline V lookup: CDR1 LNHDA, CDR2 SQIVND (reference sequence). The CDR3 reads CASSTTPGRTNYGYTF. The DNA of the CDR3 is TGTGCCAGTAGTACCACTCCGGGACGGACTAACTATGGCTACACCTTC. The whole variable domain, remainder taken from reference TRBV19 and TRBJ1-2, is DGGITQSPKYLFRKEGQNVTLSCEQNLNHDAMYWYRQDPGQGLRLIYYSQIVNDFQKGDIAEGYSVSREKKESFPLTVTSAQKNPTAFYLCASSTTPGRTNYGYTFGSGTRLTVV.

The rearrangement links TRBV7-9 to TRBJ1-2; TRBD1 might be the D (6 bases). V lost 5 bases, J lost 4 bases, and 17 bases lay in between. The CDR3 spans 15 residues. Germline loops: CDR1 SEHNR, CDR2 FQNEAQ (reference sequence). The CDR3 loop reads CASSLREQGSYGYTF. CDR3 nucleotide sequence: TGTGCCAGCAGCCTCCGAGAGCAGGGGAGCTATGGCTACACCTTC.

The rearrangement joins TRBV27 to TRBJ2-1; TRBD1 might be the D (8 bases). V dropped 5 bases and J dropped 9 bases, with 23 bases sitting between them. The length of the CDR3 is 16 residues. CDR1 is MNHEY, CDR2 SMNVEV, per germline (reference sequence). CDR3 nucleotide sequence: TGTGCCAGCAGTCCCACCCGACAGGGGAGGGCGGGTGAGCAGTTCTTC. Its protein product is CASSPTRQGRAGEQFF.

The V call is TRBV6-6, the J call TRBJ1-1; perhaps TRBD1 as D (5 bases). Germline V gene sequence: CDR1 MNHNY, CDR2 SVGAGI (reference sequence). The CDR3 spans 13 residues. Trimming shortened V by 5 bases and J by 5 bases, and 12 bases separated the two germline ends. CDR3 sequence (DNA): TGTGCCAGCAGTCCCGGGACGGTGACTGAAGCTTTCTTT. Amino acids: CASSPGTVTEAFF.

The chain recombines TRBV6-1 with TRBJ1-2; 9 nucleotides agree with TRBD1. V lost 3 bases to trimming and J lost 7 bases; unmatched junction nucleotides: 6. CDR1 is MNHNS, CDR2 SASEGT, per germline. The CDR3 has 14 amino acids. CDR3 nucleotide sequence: TGTGCCAGCAGTGACCAACAGGGGGCGGTTGGCTACACCTTC. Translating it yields CASSDQQGAVGYTF.

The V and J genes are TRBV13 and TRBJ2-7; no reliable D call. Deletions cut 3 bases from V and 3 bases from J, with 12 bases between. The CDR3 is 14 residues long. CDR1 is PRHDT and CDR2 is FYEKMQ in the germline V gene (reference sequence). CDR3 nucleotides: TGTGCCAGCAGCTTCTGGCAGGACGGCTACGAGCAGTACTTC. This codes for CASSFWQDGYEQYF.

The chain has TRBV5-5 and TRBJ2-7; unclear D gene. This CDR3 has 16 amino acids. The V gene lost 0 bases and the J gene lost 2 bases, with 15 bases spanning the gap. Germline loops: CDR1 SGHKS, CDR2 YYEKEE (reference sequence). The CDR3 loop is CASSLAASWGTYEQYF. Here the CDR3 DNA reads TGTGCCAGCAGCTTGGCCGCGAGCTGGGGAACCTACGAGCAGTACTTC.